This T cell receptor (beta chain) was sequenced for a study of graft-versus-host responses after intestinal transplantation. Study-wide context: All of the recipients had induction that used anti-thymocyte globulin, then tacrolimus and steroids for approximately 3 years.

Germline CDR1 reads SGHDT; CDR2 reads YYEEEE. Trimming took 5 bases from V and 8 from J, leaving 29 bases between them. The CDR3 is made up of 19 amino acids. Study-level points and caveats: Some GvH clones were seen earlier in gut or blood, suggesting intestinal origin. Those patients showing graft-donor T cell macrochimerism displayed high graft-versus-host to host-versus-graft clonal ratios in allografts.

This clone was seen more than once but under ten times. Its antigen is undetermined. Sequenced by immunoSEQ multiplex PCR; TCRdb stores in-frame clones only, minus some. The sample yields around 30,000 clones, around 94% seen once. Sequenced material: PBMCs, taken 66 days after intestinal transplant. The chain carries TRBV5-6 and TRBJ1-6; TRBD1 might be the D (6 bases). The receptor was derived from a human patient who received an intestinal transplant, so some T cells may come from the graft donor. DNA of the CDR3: TGTGCCAGCAGTAATCTCCAGGGGCTACGCAGCAGCAAGGATTCACCCCTCCACTTT. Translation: CASSNLQGLRSSKDSPLHF.